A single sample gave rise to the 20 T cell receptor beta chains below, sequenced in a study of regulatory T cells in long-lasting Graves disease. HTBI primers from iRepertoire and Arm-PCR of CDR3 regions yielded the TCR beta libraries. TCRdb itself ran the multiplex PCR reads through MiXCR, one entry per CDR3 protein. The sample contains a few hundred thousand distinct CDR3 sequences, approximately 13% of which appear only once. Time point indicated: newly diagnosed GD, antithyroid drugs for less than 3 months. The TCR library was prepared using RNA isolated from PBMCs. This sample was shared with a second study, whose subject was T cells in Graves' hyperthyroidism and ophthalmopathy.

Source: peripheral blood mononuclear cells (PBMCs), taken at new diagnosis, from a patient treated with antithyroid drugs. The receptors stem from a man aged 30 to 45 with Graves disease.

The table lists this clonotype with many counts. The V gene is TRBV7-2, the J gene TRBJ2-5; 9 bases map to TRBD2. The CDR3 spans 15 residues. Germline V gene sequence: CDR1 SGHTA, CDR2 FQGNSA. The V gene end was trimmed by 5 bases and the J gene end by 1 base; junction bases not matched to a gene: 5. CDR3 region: CASSPLAGSQETQYF. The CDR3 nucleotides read TGTGCCAGCAGCCCCCTAGCGGGAAGCCAAGAGACCCAGTACTTC.

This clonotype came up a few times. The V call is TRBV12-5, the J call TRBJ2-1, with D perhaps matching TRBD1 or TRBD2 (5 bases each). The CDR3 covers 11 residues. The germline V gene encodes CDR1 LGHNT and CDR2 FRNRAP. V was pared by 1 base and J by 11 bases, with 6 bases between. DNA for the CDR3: TGTGCTAGTGGTTTGGGGGGACAGCAGTTCTTC. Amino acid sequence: CASGLGGQQFF.

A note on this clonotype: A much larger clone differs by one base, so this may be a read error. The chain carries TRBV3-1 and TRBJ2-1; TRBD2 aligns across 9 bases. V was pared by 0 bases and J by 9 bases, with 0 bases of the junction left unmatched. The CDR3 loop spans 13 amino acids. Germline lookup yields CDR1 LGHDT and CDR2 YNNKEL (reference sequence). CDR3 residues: CASSQEREGEQFF. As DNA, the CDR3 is TGTGCCAGCAGCCAAGAGCGGGAGGGTGAGCAGTTCTTC.

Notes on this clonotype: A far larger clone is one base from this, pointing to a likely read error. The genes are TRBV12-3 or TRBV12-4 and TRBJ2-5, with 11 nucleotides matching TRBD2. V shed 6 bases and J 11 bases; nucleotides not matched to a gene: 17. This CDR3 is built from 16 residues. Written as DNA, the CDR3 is TGTGCCAGCAGCCCGGAAGTAGCGGGAGGGGACAATGAGCAGTACTTC. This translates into CASSPEVAGGDNEQYF.

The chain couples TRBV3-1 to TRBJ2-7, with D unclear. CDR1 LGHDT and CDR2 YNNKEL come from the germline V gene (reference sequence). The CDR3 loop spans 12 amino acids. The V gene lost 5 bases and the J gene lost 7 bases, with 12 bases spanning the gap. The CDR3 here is CASSTGLEEQYF. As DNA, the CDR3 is TGTGCCAGCAGCACGGGTCTTGAAGAGCAGTACTTC.

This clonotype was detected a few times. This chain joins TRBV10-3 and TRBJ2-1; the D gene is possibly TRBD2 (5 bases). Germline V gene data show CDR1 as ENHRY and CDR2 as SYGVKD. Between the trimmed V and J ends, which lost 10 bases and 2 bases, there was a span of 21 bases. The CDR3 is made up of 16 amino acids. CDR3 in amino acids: CATKEVAGNTYNEQFF. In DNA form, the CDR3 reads TGTGCCACCAAAGAGGTGGCCGGGAACACCTACAATGAGCAGTTCTTC.

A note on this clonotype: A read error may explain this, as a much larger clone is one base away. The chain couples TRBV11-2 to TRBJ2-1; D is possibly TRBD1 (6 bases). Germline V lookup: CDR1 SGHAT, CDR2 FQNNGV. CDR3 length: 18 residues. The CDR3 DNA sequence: TGTGCCAGCAGCTTAGTATTAAGGGGGATGAGCTCCTACAGTGAGCAGTTCTTC. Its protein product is CASSLVLRGMSSYSEQFF. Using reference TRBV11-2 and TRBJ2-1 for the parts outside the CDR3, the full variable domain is EAGVAQSPRYKIIEKRQSVAFWCNPISGHATLYWYQQILGQGPKLLIQFQNNGVVDDSQLPKDRFSAERLKGVDSTLKIQPAKLEDSAVYLCASSLVLRGMSSYSEQFFGPGTRLTVL.

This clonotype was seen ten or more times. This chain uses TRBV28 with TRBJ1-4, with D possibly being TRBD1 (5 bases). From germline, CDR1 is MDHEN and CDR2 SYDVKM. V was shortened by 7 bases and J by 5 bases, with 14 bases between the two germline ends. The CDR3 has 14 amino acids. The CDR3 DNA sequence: TGTGCCAGCACCTCGGGGGTTGAAAATGAAAAACTGTTTTTT. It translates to CASTSGVENEKLFF.

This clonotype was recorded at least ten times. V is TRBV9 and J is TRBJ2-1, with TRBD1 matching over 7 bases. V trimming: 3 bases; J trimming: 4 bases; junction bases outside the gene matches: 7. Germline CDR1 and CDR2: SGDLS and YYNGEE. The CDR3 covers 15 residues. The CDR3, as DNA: TGTGCCAGCAGCGCCCGGGACAGAGAGTACAATGAGCAGTTCTTC. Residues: CASSARDREYNEQFF.

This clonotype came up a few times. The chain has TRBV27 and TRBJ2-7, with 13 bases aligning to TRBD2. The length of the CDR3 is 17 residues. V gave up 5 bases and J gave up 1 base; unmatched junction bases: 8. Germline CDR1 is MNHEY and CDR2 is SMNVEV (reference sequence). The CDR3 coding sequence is TGTGCCAGCAGTCCACGGACTAGCGGGAGTGAATCCTACGAGCAGTACTTC. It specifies CASSPRTSGSESYEQYF.

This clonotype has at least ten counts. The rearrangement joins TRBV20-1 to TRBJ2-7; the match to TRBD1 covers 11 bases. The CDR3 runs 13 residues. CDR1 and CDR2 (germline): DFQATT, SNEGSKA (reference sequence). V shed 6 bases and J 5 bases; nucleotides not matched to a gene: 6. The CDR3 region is CSAPGQGDDEQYF. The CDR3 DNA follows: TGCAGTGCCCCGGGACAGGGGGACGACGAGCAGTACTTC.

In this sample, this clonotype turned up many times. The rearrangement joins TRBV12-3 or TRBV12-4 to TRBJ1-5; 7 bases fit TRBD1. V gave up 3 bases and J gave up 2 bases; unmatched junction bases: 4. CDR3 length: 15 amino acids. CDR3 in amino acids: CASSLGDSGNQPQHF. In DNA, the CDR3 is TGTGCCAGCAGTTTGGGGGACAGTGGCAATCAGCCCCAGCATTTT.

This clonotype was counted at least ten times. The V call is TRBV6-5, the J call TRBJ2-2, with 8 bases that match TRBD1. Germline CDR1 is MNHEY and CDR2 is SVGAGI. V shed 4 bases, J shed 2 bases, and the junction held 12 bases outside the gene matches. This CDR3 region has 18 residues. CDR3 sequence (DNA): TGTGCCAGCAGTTTTTCTTCCCCCCCAGGGGGCAACACCGGGGAGCTGTTTTTT. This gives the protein CASSFSSPPGGNTGELFF.

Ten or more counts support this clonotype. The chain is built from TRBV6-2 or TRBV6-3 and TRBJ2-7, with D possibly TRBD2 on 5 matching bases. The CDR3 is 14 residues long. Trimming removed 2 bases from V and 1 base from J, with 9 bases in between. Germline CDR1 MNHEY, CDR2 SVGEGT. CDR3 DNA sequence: TGTGCCAGCAGTTACGAGGGCAGATCCTACGAGCAGTACTTC. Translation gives CASSYEGRSYEQYF.

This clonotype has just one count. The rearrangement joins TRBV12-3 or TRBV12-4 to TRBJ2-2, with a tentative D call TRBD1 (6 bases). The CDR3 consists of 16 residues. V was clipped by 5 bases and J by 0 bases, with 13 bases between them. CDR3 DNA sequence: TGTGCCAGCAGTCCCCGGGACATTGCGAACACCGGGGAGCTGTTTTTT. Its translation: CASSPRDIANTGELFF.

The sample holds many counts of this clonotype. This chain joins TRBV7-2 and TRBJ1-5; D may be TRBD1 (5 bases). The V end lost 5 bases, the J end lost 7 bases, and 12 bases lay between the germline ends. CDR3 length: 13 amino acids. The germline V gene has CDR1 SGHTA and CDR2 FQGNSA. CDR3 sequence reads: CASSTRGSQPQHF. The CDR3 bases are TGTGCCAGCAGCACTCGGGGGTCACAGCCCCAGCATTTT.

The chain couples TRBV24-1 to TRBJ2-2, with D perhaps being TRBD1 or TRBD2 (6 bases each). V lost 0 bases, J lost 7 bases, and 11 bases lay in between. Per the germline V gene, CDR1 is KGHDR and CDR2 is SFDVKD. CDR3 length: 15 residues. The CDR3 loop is CATSDLWGADGELFF. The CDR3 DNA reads TGTGCCACCAGTGATTTGTGGGGGGCTGACGGGGAGCTGTTTTTT.

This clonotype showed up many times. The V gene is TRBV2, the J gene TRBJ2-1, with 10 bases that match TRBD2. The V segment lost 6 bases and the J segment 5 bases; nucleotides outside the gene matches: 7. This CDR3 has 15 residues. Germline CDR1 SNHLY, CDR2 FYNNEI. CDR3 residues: CASSATSGRHNEQFF. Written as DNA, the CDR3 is TGTGCCAGCAGCGCGACTAGCGGGCGGCACAATGAGCAGTTCTTC. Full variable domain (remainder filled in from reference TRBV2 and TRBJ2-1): EPEVTQTPSHQVTQMGQEVILRCVPISNHLYFYWYRQILGQKVEFLVSFYNNEISEKSEIFDDQFSVERPDGSNFTLKIRSTKLEDSAMYFCASSATSGRHNEQFFGPGTRLTVL.

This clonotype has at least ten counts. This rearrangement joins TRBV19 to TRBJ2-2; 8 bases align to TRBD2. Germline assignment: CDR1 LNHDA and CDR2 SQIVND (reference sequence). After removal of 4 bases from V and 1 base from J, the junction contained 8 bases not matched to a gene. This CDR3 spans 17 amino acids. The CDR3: CASSTQGLALNTGELFF. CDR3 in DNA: TGTGCCAGTAGTACCCAAGGACTAGCCCTGAACACCGGGGAGCTGTTTTTT.

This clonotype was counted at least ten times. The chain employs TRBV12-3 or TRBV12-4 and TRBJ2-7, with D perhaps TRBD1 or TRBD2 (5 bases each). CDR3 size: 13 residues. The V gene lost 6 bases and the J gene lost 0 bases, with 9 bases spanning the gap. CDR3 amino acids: CASSRGSSYEQYF. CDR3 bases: TGTGCCAGCAGCCGGGGCTCCTCCTACGAGCAGTACTTC.